Following are 20 T cell receptor beta chains from one sample sequenced in a study of blood T cell repertoires in COVID-19. TCRdb's copy holds only in-frame clones and misses some; the assay was immunoSEQ multiplex PCR. The sample has around 130,000 clones; less than 90% are singletons. The specimen was peripheral blood. These TCRs come from a man aged 65 to 85 with acute or convalescent COVID-19.

Many counts were recorded for this clone. This chain links TRBV6-4 with TRBJ2-3; 8 nucleotides match TRBD2. J lost 0 bases, V lost 4 bases, and 6 bases had no gene match. The CDR3 covers 16 residues. Germline assignment: CDR1 MRHNA and CDR2 SNTAGT. The CDR3 region is CASSGTAGDSTDTQYF. Written as DNA, the CDR3 is TGTGCCAGCAGTGGCACAGCGGGGGATAGCACAGATACGCAGTATTTT.

The chain recombines TRBV11-3 with TRBJ2-1, with D tentatively TRBD2 (5 bases). The CDR3 totals 15 residues. V was pared by 0 bases and J by 0 bases, with 6 bases between. Germline V gene data show CDR1 as SGHNT and CDR2 as YENEEA. The CDR3 loop reads CASSLDGSSYNEQFF. CDR3 bases: TGTGCCAGCAGCTTAGATGGGAGCTCCTACAATGAGCAGTTCTTC.

There are a few counts of this clone. The rearrangement links TRBV28 to TRBJ2-1; the D gene is possibly TRBD1 (6 bases). V was pared by 3 bases and J by 4 bases, with 19 bases between. From germline, CDR1 is MDHEN and CDR2 SYDVKM. This CDR3 contains 17 residues. CDR3 bases: TGTGCCAGCAGTTTCCTCGCAGGGCAGGGGATTTACAATGAGCAGTTCTTC. It encodes CASSFLAGQGIYNEQFF.

The V and J genes are TRBV19 and TRBJ1-3, with a possible D match to TRBD1 (5 bases). CDR3 length: 15 residues. Germline V lookup: CDR1 LNHDA, CDR2 SQIVND (reference sequence). The V end was cut by 8 bases, the J end by 7 bases, with 21 bases between. The CDR3: CASGPRQTASNTIYF. The CDR3 DNA reads TGTGCCAGTGGACCCCGACAGACGGCGAGTAACACCATATATTTT.

This clone has only one observation. J is TRBJ1-5 and V is TRBV19; D call uncertain. Germline loops: CDR1 LNHDA, CDR2 SQIVND (reference sequence). The CDR3 is 16 amino acids. Trimming removed 11 bases from V and 0 bases from J, with 20 bases in between. The CDR3 DNA reads as TGTGCCGGCGGGAGGGCGCCCGTTGGTAGCAATCAGCCCCAGCATTTT. This codes for CAGGRAPVGSNQPQHF.

This clone came up once. The rearrangement links TRBV9 to TRBJ2-2; 13 bases line up with TRBD2. J gave up 4 bases and V 3 bases, and 3 bases lay outside the gene matches. This CDR3 contains 16 residues. Germline V gives CDR1 SGDLS, CDR2 YYNGEE. The CDR3 is CASSARLAGGTGELFF. Written as DNA, the CDR3 is TGTGCCAGCAGCGCTCGACTAGCGGGGGGCACCGGGGAGCTGTTTTTT. The full variable domain, in which reference TRBV9 and TRBJ2-2 provide the parts outside the CDR3, is DSGVTQTPKHLITATGQRVTLRCSPRSGDLSVYWYQQSLDQGLQFLIQYYNGEERAKGNILERFSAQQFPDLHSELNLSSLELGDSALYFCASSARLAGGTGELFFGEGSRLTVL.

The V and J genes are TRBV11-3 and TRBJ1-1, with TRBD1 as a possible D gene (6 bases). The CDR3 spans 13 residues. Trimming removed 5 bases from V and 1 base from J, with 8 bases in between. Per germline, CDR1 SGHNT and CDR2 YENEEA. The CDR3 here is CASSEQGNTEAFF. In nucleotides, the CDR3 is TGTGCCAGCAGCGAACAGGGGAACACTGAAGCTTTCTTT.

The chain couples TRBV24-1 to TRBJ2-2, with 8 bases lining up with TRBD1. The V gene's germline CDR1 is KGHDR and CDR2 SFDVKD. V trimming: 6 bases; J trimming: 0 bases; junction bases outside the gene matches: 5. There are 16 residues in the CDR3. The CDR3, as DNA: TGTGCCACCAGTTCTAACAGGGGGGCGAACACCGGGGAGCTGTTTTTT. It specifies CATSSNRGANTGELFF.

The chain couples TRBV18 to TRBJ1-2; D gene uncertain. CDR3 length: 16 amino acids. Trimming took off 2 bases at V and 0 bases at J, with 13 bases between the two ends. The germline V gene encodes CDR1 KGHSH and CDR2 LQKENI. The CDR3 DNA sequence: TGTGCCAGCTCACCAGGGCTAGCCCGTGCTAACTATGGCTACACCTTC. This gives the protein CASSPGLARANYGYTF.

The chain couples TRBV7-2 to TRBJ1-1, with D perhaps matching TRBD1 (5 bases). The CDR3 is made up of 18 amino acids. Germline-derived CDR1 and CDR2 are SGHTA and FQGNSA. Trimming removed 4 bases at V and 1 base at J, with 22 bases between. Here the CDR3 DNA reads TGTGCCAGCAGCTGGGGCAAGGGGAACATTAATACGAACACTGAAGCTTTCTTT. Encoded protein: CASSWGKGNINTNTEAFF. Full variable domain (rest looked up from reference TRBV7-2 and TRBJ1-1): GAGVSQSPSNKVTEKGKDVELRCDPISGHTALYWYRQSLGQGLEFLIYFQGNSAPDKSGLPSDRFSAERTGGSVSTLTIQRTQQEDSAVYLCASSWGKGNINTNTEAFFGQGTRLTVV.

The V gene is TRBV5-1, the J gene TRBJ2-1, with D uncertain. The length of the CDR3 is 17 residues. The V end was cut by 0 bases, the J end by 4 bases, with 17 bases between. Looked up from germline, CDR1 is SGHRS and CDR2 is YFSETQ. The DNA for the CDR3 is TGCGCCAGCAGCTTGGCCACAGCAACTGAAGGATACAATGAGCAGTTCTTC. Translation: CASSLATATEGYNEQFF.

This clone was found a few times. This CDR3 reads CASSPTESSTEAFF. CDR3 in DNA: TGTGCCAGCAGCCCAACAGAGTCGAGCACTGAAGCTTTCTTT. The chain links TRBV6-5 to TRBJ1-1; D unclear. Germline CDR1 is MNHEY and CDR2 is SVGAGI. V lost 6 bases to trimming and J lost 4 bases, with 15 bases between them. CDR3 size: 14 residues.

This chain links TRBV13 with TRBJ2-2; the D gene is possibly TRBD1 (6 bases). CDR3 length: 14 residues. Germline loops: CDR1 PRHDT, CDR2 FYEKMQ (reference sequence). Trimming removed 5 bases at V and 6 bases at J, with 13 bases between. The CDR3 protein is CASSPRQVPGELFF. The CDR3 region has the DNA TGTGCCAGCAGCCCCCGACAGGTCCCCGGGGAGCTGTTTTTT. The entire variable domain, with the rest obtained from reference TRBV13 and TRBJ2-2, is as follows: AAGVIQSPRHLIKEKRETATLKCYPIPRHDTVYWYQQGPGQDPQFLISFYEKMQSDKGSIPDRFSAQQFSDYHSELNMSSLELGDSALYFCASSPRQVPGELFFGEGSRLTVL.

Concerning this clone itself: Additional DNA sequences in this sample encode the identical CDR3. This chain joins TRBV15 and TRBJ2-5, with 7 bases aligning to TRBD1. V lost 5 bases, J lost 4 bases, and 1 base stayed unmatched. The CDR3 extends over 12 amino acids. Germline CDR1 is LNHNV and CDR2 is YYDKDF (reference sequence). CDR3 nucleotides: TGTGCCACCAGCCGGGACAGAGAGACCCAGTACTTC. It translates to CATSRDRETQYF.

Details on this clone: This CDR3 is also generated by other DNA sequences in the sample. This chain links TRBV4-1 with TRBJ2-7; maybe TRBD2 (5 bases). Trimming left V 4 bases short and J 2 bases short, with 12 bases between. The CDR3 runs 14 residues. The germline V gene encodes CDR1 MGHRA and CDR2 YSYEKL. CDR3 residues: CASSLRDRAYEQYF. The CDR3 DNA reads TGCGCCAGCAGCCTCCGGGATAGGGCCTACGAGCAGTACTTC.

CDR3 amino acids: CASSSRQGSTEKLFF. In nucleotides, the CDR3 is TGTGCCAGCAGTTCCCGACAGGGGTCGACTGAAAAACTGTTTTTT. The chain couples TRBV6-5 to TRBJ1-4; 8 positions match TRBD1. Germline CDR1 reads MNHEY; CDR2 reads SVGAGI. J gave up 7 bases and V 4 bases, and 8 bases lay outside the gene matches. This CDR3 region has 15 residues.

A word on this clone: Distinct nucleotide sequences in the sample also encode this CDR3. The chain recombines TRBV18 with TRBJ1-1; no definite D call. This CDR3 has 13 residues. Trimming took 3 bases from V and 1 from J, leaving 6 bases between them. The germline CDR1 and CDR2 sequences are KGHSH and LQKENI. The CDR3 sequence: CASSPEGNTEAFF. CDR3 sequence (DNA): TGTGCCAGCTCACCCGAGGGGAACACTGAAGCTTTCTTT.

This chain links TRBV28 with TRBJ2-2, with unresolved D. Germline-derived CDR1 and CDR2 are MDHEN and SYDVKM. This CDR3 contains 15 residues. Trimming left V 6 bases short and J 2 bases short, with 13 bases between. CDR3 DNA sequence: TGTGCCAGCAGCGAGGCGACTCGCAACACCGGGGAGCTGTTTTTT. This codes for CASSEATRNTGELFF.

The chain employs TRBV24-1 and TRBJ1-5; a weak D match, TRBD1 (5 bases). Germline lookup yields CDR1 KGHDR and CDR2 SFDVKD. V was trimmed by 3 bases and J by 6 bases, leaving 11 bases between them. The CDR3 spans 14 residues. Here the CDR3 DNA reads TGTGCCACCAGTGATCCGGGGGTGAGTCAGCCCCAGCATTTT. It specifies CATSDPGVSQPQHF.

This rearrangement joins TRBV9 to TRBJ2-1; possibly TRBD2 for D (6 bases). Trimming shortened V by 4 bases and J by 0 bases, and 17 bases separated the two germline ends. The CDR3 length is 17 residues. Germline CDR1 SGDLS, CDR2 YYNGEE. Here the CDR3 reads CASSPRLAVSSYNEQFF. DNA of the CDR3: TGTGCCAGCAGCCCCCGGTTAGCGGTGAGCTCCTACAATGAGCAGTTCTTC.